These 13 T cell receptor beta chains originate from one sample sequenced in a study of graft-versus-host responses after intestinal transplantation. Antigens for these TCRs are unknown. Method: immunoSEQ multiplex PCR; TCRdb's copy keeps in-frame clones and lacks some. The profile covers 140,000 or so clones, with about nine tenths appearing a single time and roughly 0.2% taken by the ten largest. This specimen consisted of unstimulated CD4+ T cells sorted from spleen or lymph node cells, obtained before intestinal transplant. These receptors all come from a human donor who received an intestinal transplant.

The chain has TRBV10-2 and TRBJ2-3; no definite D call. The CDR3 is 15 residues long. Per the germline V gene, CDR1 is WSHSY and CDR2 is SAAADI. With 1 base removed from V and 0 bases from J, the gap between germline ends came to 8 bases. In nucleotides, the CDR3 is TGCGCCAGCAGTGAGTTAGGGTCTAGCACAGATACGCAGTATTTT. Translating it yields CASSELGSSTDTQYF.

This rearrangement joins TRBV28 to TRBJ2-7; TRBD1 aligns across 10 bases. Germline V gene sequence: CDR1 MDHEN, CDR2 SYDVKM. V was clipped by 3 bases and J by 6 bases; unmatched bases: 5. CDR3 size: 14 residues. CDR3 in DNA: TGTGCCAGCAGTTTTGACAGGGGGCTTTCCGAGCAGTACTTC. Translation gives CASSFDRGLSEQYF.

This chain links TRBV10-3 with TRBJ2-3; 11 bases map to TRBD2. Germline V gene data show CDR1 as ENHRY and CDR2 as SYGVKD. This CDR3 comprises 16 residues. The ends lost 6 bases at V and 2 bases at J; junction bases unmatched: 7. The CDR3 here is CAIRPTSGRDTDTQYF. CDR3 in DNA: TGTGCCATCAGGCCCACTAGCGGGAGAGACACAGATACGCAGTATTTT.

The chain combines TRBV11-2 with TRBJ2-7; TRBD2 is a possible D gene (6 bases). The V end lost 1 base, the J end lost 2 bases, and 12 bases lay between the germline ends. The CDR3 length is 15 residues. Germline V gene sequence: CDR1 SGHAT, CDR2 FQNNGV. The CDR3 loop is CASSLASGRAYEQYF. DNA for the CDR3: TGTGCCAGCAGCTTAGCAAGCGGGCGCGCCTACGAGCAGTACTTC.

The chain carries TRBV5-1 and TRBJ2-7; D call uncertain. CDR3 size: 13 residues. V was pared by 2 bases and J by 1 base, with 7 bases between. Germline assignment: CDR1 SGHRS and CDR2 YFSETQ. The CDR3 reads CASSFLVSYEQYF. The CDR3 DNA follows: TGCGCCAGCAGCTTCCTAGTTTCCTACGAGCAGTACTTC.

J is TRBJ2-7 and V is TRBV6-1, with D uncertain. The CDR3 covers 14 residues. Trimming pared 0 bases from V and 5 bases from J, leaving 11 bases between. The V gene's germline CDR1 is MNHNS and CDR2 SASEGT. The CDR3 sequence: CASSEALDANEQYF. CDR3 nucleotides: TGTGCCAGCAGTGAAGCGCTTGACGCCAACGAGCAGTACTTC.

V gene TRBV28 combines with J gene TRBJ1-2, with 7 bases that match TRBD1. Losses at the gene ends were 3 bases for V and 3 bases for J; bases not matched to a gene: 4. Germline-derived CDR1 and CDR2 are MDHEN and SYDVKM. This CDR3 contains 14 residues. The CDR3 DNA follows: TGTGCCAGCAGTTTGAGAGACAGGGACTATGGCTACACCTTC. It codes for CASSLRDRDYGYTF.

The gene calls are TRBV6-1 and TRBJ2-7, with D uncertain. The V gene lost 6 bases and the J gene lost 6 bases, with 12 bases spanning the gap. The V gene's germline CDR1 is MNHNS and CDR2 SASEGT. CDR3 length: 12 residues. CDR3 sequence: CASRQVSFEQYF. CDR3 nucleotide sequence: TGTGCCAGCAGGCAGGTCAGTTTCGAGCAGTACTTC.

CDR3 bases: TGTGCCGGGCGGGACAGGGGGAACAATGAGCAGTTCTTC. Translated: CAGRDRGNNEQFF. This chain links TRBV2 with TRBJ2-1; TRBD1 aligns across 11 bases. Trimming cost V 11 bases and J 5 bases; bases outside gene matches: 5. Per germline, CDR1 SNHLY and CDR2 FYNNEI. The CDR3 runs 13 residues.

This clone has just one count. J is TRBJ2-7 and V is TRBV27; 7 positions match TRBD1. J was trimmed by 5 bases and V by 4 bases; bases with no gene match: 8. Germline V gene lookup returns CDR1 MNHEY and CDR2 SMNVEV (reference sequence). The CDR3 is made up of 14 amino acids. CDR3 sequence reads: CASSSRQGYDEQYF. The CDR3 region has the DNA TGTGCCAGCAGTTCCAGACAGGGTTACGACGAGCAGTACTTC.

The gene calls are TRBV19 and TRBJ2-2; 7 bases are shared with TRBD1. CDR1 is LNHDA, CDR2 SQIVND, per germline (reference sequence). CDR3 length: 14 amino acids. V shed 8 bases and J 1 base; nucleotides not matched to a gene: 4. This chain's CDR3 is CASSRTGNTGELFF. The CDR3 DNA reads TGTGCCAGTTCAAGGACAGGGAACACCGGGGAGCTGTTTTTT. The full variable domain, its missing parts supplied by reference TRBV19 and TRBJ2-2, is DGGITQSPKYLFRKEGQNVTLSCEQNLNHDAMYWYRQDPGQGLRLIYYSQIVNDFQKGDIAEGYSVSREKKESFPLTVTSAQKNPTAFYLCASSRTGNTGELFFGEGSRLTVL.

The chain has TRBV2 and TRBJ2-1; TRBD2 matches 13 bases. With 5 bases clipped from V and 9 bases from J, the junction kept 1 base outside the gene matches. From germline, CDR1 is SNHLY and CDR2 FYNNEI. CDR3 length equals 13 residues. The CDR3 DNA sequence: TGTGCCAGCAGTTGGACTAGCGGGGGTGAGCAGTTCTTC. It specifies CASSWTSGGEQFF.

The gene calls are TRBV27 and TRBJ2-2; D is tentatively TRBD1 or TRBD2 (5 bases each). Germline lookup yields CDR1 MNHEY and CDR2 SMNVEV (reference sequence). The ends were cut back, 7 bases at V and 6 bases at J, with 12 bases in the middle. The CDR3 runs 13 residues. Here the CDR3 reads CASTTPGPGELFF. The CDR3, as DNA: TGTGCCAGCACCACGCCGGGGCCCGGGGAGCTGTTTTTT.